This T cell receptor (beta chain) was sequenced in a study of cytomegalovirus exposure and HLA in healthy donors. For the study at large: For the roughly 400 genotyped donors, roughly 80% fell within the Caucasian-associated ancestry cluster.

Study-wide findings and caveats: V- and J-gene trimming of TCR beta was linked (in a later analysis) to a missense DCLRE1C variant. High specificity and sensitivity for cytomegalovirus status were reported for the classifier.

PCR involved 60 Vbeta and 13 Jbeta primers. Sequencing was performed with immunoSEQ multiplex PCR; in TCRdb, only in-frame clones are kept and a portion is missing. The sample records 60,000 or so clones, about 85% being singletons. On this clone: Its target is unknown.

The receptor comes from a female donor in good health and CMV-seronegative. The sequencing input was PBMCs.

CDR3 DNA: TGCGCCAGCAGCAGGAAGGACAGGTTGTATCAGCCCCAGCATTTT. It yields the protein CASSRKDRLYQPQHF. This rearrangement joins TRBV5-1 to TRBJ1-5; TRBD1 matches at 7 bases. Germline CDR1 reads SGHRS; CDR2 reads YFSETQ. V dropped 4 bases and J dropped 5; count of bases not matched to a gene: 9. The CDR3 runs to 15 residues.